This T cell receptor (beta chain) is from a study of T cells in localized non-small cell lung cancer. V was trimmed by 2 bases and J by 5 bases, leaving 12 bases between them. Germline lookup yields CDR1 SGHAT and CDR2 FQNNGV. CDR3 length: 14 amino acids. TCRdb keeps only in-frame clones here, not all; method: immunoSEQ multiplex PCR. The data hold about 25,000 clones, with approximately 86% observed a single time. Study-level points and caveats: Adjacent lung tissue had a median 57 of the top 100 clones found in the tumor. Adjacent uninvolved lung tissue had the highest T cell clonality, exceeding tumor. Heterogeneity cannot be ruled out, as sequencing used one tumor region only. Density of T cells in blood, when higher, went with longer overall survival.

Regarding this clone: The antigen is not known.

This receptor was obtained from a female donor at least 60 years old with stage I lung adenocarcinoma. This rearrangement joins TRBV11-2 to TRBJ1-1, with D maybe TRBD1 (6 bases). The material was peripheral blood, obtained before any cancer treatment. The CDR3 coding sequence is TGTGCCAGCAGCTTAAGTACCAGGGGTACTGAAGCTTTCTTT. Translation: CASSLSTRGTEAFF.